The rows below give T cell receptor beta chains drawn from one sample of a study of T-cell memory formation after mild COVID-19. Each CDR3 protein is one row after TCRdb ran MiXCR on the 5' RACE reads. Seen here are roughly 620,000 distinct CDR3 sequences, 15% to 20% observed once, and the top ten hold around 11%. The source material was PBMCs or a T cell subset sorted from them (not recorded which). The receptors come from an adult woman who had mild COVID-19 (a few samples of this study predate the infection). Cell type and time point are not known. The CDR3 runs from the conserved cysteine through the conserved F or W. The order of the fields is J gene, clone size, V gene, D gene, CDR3 protein, CDR3 DNA. D genes are given only for firm matches. Expanded clones get a size class; other rows say once, few or many, or leave the size out.

>TRBJ1-6|.|TRBV11-3|.
CASSFRVAGNSPLHF
TGTGCCAGCAGCTTCAGGGTGGCCGGGAATTCACCCCTCCACTTT
>TRBJ2-7|many|TRBV6-6|TRBD2
CASKAGGRYEQYF
TGTGCCAGCAAAGCGGGAGGCCGATACGAGCAGTACTTC
>TRBJ1-5|.|TRBV24-1|.
CATSDSAVHQPQHF
TGTGCCACCAGTGACTCAGCGGTACATCAGCCCCAGCATTTT
>TRBJ2-7|few|TRBV27|.
CASSLHVADYEQYF
TGTGCCAGCAGTTTGCATGTAGCGGATTACGAGCAGTACTTC
>TRBJ2-5|.|TRBV5-6|.
CASSRMGGEEETQYF
TGTGCCAGCAGCCGGATGGGTGGAGAAGAAGAGACCCAGTACTTC
>TRBJ2-1|.|TRBV5-6|TRBD2
CASSAGGLAGANEQFF
TGTGCCAGCAGCGCCGGCGGACTAGCGGGGGCTAATGAGCAGTTCTTC
>TRBJ2-1|.|TRBV19|.
CASKPGRMDNEQFF
TGTGCCAGTAAGCCGGGACGCATGGACAATGAGCAGTTCTTC
>TRBJ2-3|few|TRBV9|.
CASRDPYTDTQYF
TGTGCCAGCCGGGACCCCTACACAGATACGCAGTATTTT
>TRBJ2-3|.|TRBV11-2|TRBD2
CASSLGWLAAYTQYF
TGTGCCAGCAGCTTAGGTTGGCTAGCGGCTTATACGCAGTATTTT
>TRBJ1-2|.|TRBV29-1|TRBD1
CSVSPGQGVGGYTF
TGCAGCGTCTCCCCGGGACAGGGGGTTGGTGGCTACACCTTC
>TRBJ2-1|many|TRBV24-1|.
CATSDQTDYNEQFF
TGTGCCACCAGTGACCAGACAGATTACAATGAGCAGTTCTTC
>TRBJ2-3|.|TRBV7-2|.
CAILRMADTQYF
TGTGCCATCTTGCGCATGGCAGATACGCAGTATTTT
>TRBJ1-4|.|TRBV5-1|.
CASSLQNLNEKLFF
TGCGCCAGCAGCTTGCAAAACCTTAATGAAAAACTGTTTTTT
>TRBJ2-5|.|TRBV10-3|.
CAISVQETQYF
TGTGCCATCAGTGTCCAAGAGACCCAGTACTTC
>TRBJ2-5|few|TRBV18|TRBD2
CASSPSGREETQYF
TGTGCCAGCTCACCTAGCGGGAGAGAAGAGACCCAGTACTTC
>TRBJ2-3|.|TRBV29-1|.
CSVDRTTTDTQYF
TGCAGCGTCGACAGGACCACCACAGATACGCAGTATTTT
>TRBJ1-4|.|TRBV7-8|.
CASSFSGTTSEKLFF
TGTGCCAGCAGCTTCTCGGGCACTACCTCTGAAAAACTGTTTTTT
>TRBJ1-1|.|TRBV5-1|.
CASFQFEGTEAFF
TGCGCCAGCTTCCAGTTTGAAGGGACTGAAGCTTTCTTT
>TRBJ2-7|few|TRBV24-1|.
CATSEAGTYYEQYF
TGTGCCACCAGTGAGGCCGGGACATACTACGAGCAGTACTTC
>TRBJ2-3|.|TRBV12-3/TRBV12-4|.
CASSPPNSRPDTQYF
TGTGCCAGCAGTCCCCCTAATAGCAGGCCCGATACGCAGTATTTT
>TRBJ1-2|.|TRBV20-1|.
CSAFGYYGYTF
TGCAGTGCTTTTGGGTACTATGGCTACACCTTC
>TRBJ2-7|few|TRBV25-1|.
CASSEAGSYEQYF
TGTGCCAGCAGTGAGGCAGGGTCCTACGAGCAGTACTTC
>TRBJ2-1|.|TRBV7-2|TRBD2
CASSPGTSAADEQFF
TGTGCCAGCAGCCCTGGGACTAGCGCGGCCGATGAGCAGTTCTTC
>TRBJ2-2|few|TRBV4-1|.
CASSQVPRVVNTGELFF
TGCGCCAGCAGCCAAGTCCCGAGGGTAGTGAACACCGGGGAGCTGTTTTTT
>TRBJ2-3|.|TRBV7-2|.
CASSLNPGPETDTQYF
TGTGCCAGCAGCTTAAATCCGGGGCCTGAGACAGATACGCAGTATTTT
>TRBJ2-3|.|TRBV7-6|.
CASSLGRDSTDTQYF
TGTGCCAGCAGCCTAGGGAGAGATAGCACAGATACGCAGTATTTT
>TRBJ2-1|.|TRBV20-1|TRBD2
CSASRASGSISYNEQFF
TGCAGTGCCAGCCGGGCTAGCGGGAGTATCTCCTACAATGAGCAGTTCTTC
>TRBJ1-3|.|TRBV6-5|.
CASRVTGLAGNTIYF
TGTGCCAGCAGAGTTACGGGGTTAGCTGGAAACACCATATATTTT
>TRBJ2-6|many|TRBV7-9|.
CASSLGSSGANVLTF
TGTGCCAGCAGCTTAGGGTCGTCTGGGGCCAACGTCCTGACTTTC
>TRBJ2-1|.|TRBV20-1|TRBD2
CSASPSGGRFYNEQFF
TGCAGTGCTAGCCCCAGCGGGGGGCGTTTCTACAATGAGCAGTTCTTC
>TRBJ1-6|few|TRBV7-6|.
CASSLGSGDRSPLHF
TGTGCCAGCAGCTTAGGGTCTGGGGATCGTTCACCCCTCCACTTT
>TRBJ2-5|.|TRBV30|.
CAWSFGVGQETQYF
TGTGCCTGGAGTTTCGGGGTAGGGCAAGAGACCCAGTACTTC
>TRBJ1-1|few|TRBV6-5|.
CASSTLPGRENTEAFF
TGTGCCAGCAGTACCCTCCCGGGACGGGAGAACACTGAAGCTTTCTTT
>TRBJ2-5|.|TRBV20-1|TRBD2
CSANPPGGIGGETQYF
TGCAGTGCTAACCCCCCGGGGGGGATCGGGGGGGAGACCCAGTACTTC
>TRBJ2-3|.|TRBV27|.
CASSLASGGSTDTQYF
TGTGCCAGCAGTTTAGCCTCGGGGGGCAGCACAGATACGCAGTATTTT
>TRBJ1-6|few|TRBV20-1|TRBD1
CSASEKQGINSPLHF
TGCAGTGCTAGCGAGAAACAGGGGATTAATTCACCCCTCCACTTT
>TRBJ2-7|few|TRBV7-2|TRBD2
CASSLSWLAATYEQYF
TGTGCCAGCAGCTTATCTTGGCTAGCGGCAACCTACGAGCAGTACTTC
>TRBJ1-1|few|TRBV30|.
CAWSYTSRDTEAFF
TGTGCCTGGAGTTACACTTCAAGGGACACTGAAGCTTTCTTT
>TRBJ1-2|.|TRBV15|.
CATSREVTGLYGYTF
TGTGCCACCAGCAGAGAAGTTACAGGTCTCTATGGCTACACCTTC
>TRBJ1-2|.|TRBV2|.
CASSDSAVLYTF
TGTGCCAGCAGTGATTCGGCCGTACTCTACACCTTC